This T cell receptor beta chain came from a study of CD8 T cells in Susac syndrome. RNA, at about 0.45 to 1 ug, was reverse transcribed with random hexamers. The method of amplification for TCR beta CDR3 was immunoSEQ multiplex PCR, covering 54 Vbeta and 13 Jbeta. One entry per CDR3 protein, called by TCRdb with MiXCR from the immunoSEQ multiplex PCR reads. Of 200,000 to 300,000 distinct CDR3 sequences in the sample, around 93% were seen once. Only one count was recorded for this clonotype. This CDR3 has 16 residues. The germline V gene encodes CDR1 MNHNS and CDR2 SASEGT. Trimming took 6 bases from V and 5 from J; bases not matched to a gene: 11. Sequencing of TCR beta was performed on blood CD8+ T cells and on blood CD4+ T cells. The patients who served as multiple sclerosis controls were treatment-naive and had stable or active relapsing-remitting disease that fulfilled the revised McDonald criteria. FACS was used to enrich TEMRA cells, whereas the CD8+ and CD4+ T cells were obtained by negative isolation.

The chain couples TRBV6-1 to TRBJ2-2, with TRBD2 matching over 8 bases. The TCR was taken from a human donor with multiple sclerosis. Sequencing used CD4+ T cells from PBMCs. As DNA, the CDR3 is TGTGCCAGCAGGGGATCGGGACTAGGCTTAACCGGGGAGCTGTTTTTT. Translated: CASRGSGLGLTGELFF.